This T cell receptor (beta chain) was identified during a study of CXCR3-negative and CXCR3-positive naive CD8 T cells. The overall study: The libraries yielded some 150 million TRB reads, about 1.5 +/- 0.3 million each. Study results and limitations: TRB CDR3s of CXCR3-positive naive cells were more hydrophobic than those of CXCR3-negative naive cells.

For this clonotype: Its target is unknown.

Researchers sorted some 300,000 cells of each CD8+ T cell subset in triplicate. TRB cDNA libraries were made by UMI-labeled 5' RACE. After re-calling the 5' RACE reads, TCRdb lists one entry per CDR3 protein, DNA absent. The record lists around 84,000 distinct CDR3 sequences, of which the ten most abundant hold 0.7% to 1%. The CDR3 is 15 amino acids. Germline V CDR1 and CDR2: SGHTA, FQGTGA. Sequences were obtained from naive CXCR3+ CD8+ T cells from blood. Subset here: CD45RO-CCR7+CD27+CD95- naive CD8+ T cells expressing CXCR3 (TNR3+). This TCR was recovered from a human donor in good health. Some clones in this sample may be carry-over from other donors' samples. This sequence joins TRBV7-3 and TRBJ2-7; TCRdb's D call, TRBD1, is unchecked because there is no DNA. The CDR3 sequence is CASSPIGGGSLEQYF.